The clone carrying this TCR beta chain was seen a handful of times. Its specificity is not known. TCRdb reprocessed the 5' RACE reads via MiXCR and lists one record per CDR3 protein. Altogether about 520,000 distinct CDR3 sequences are present, around 20% being singletons, with the ten largest covering 0.75% to 0.95%. The source of the sample is a study of identical twins. Healthy Caucasians were all of the donors. Study-level findings and limits: The more abundant beta clonotypes in cord blood had fewer insertions, and memory repertoires did not show this.

A further study also used this sample, focusing on T cells expressing NK-cell markers.

The TCR comes from a woman under 30 in good health. Source material: CD4+ T cells sorted from blood.

The CDR3 DNA is TGTGCCAGCAGCTTAACTGGCAGCCGGCTAGGGAGCAATCAGCCCCAGCATTTT. Translating gives CASSLTGSRLGSNQPQHF. The chain employs TRBV5-6 and TRBJ1-5; D remains ambiguous. The CDR3 sequence is 18 residues long. V was shortened by 2 bases and J by 1 base, with 19 bases between the two germline ends. Germline CDR1 is SGHDT and CDR2 is YYEEEE. Full variable domain (remainder filled in from reference TRBV5-6 and TRBJ1-5): DAGVTQSPTHLIKTRGQQVTLRCSPKSGHDTVSWYQQALGQGPQFIFQYYEEEERQRGNFPDRFSGHQFPNYSSELNVNALLLGDSALYLCASSLTGSRLGSNQPQHFGDGTRLSIL.